These 13 T cell receptor beta chains were all obtained from the same sample, sequenced in a study of T cells in Graves' hyperthyroidism and ophthalmopathy. Researchers amplified the TCR beta CDR3 regions from RNA transcripts. The HTBI primer set drove a first-round RT-PCR of the TCR CDR3. One entry per CDR3 protein results from TCRdb running MiXCR on the multiplex PCR reads. The sample has 250,000 to 300,000 distinct CDR3 sequences, more than 12% seen once. Sequenced material: blood. The receptors come from a woman aged 40 to 55 with Graves' hyperthyroidism that later progressed to Graves' ophthalmopathy.

Here the CDR3 reads CASRRSGTGRSEQYF. The CDR3 nucleotides read TGTGCCAGCAGGAGATCCGGGACAGGGCGATCCGAGCAGTACTTC. The V and J genes are TRBV12-3 or TRBV12-4 and TRBJ2-7; 9 nucleotides agree with TRBD1. Losses at the gene ends were 6 bases for V and 6 bases for J; bases not matched to a gene: 12. This CDR3 spans 15 amino acids.

The rearrangement uses TRBV27 and TRBJ2-7; either TRBD1 or TRBD2 may fit D (6 bases each). Germline V gene sequence: CDR1 MNHEY, CDR2 SMNVEV (reference sequence). The CDR3 is made up of 15 amino acids. The V and J ends lost 0 bases and 4 bases respectively, with 13 bases between them. CDR3 DNA: TGTGCCAGCAGTTTATCGACCGGGGGCGTGTACGAGCAGTACTTC. It encodes CASSLSTGGVYEQYF.

CDR3 DNA: TGTGCCAGCAGCTCGAATGATACCTACGAGCAGTACTTC. Protein sequence: CASSSNDTYEQYF. The V call is TRBV11-2, the J call TRBJ2-7; D not resolved. Germline-derived CDR1 and CDR2 are SGHAT and FQNNGV. V was shortened by 4 bases and J by 2 bases, with 9 bases between the two germline ends. The CDR3 length is 13 residues.

Many counts were recorded for this clonotype. The chain has TRBV6-1 and TRBJ1-5, with 7 nucleotides matching TRBD1. The CDR3 runs 13 residues. CDR1 MNHNS and CDR2 SASEGT come from the germline V gene. J lost 5 bases, V lost 6 bases, and 4 bases had no gene match. CDR3: CASSATGDQPQHF. For the CDR3, the DNA is TGTGCCAGCAGCGCTACAGGGGATCAGCCCCAGCATTTT.

This chain connects TRBV7-6 to TRBJ2-5; 7 bases agree with TRBD2. Germline trimming cut 5 bases from V and 5 bases from J; bases unmatched to any gene: 11. The CDR3 spans 15 residues. From germline, CDR1 is SGHVS and CDR2 FNYEAQ. Here the CDR3 reads CASSPEAGVWETQYF. CDR3 nucleotide sequence: TGTGCCAGCAGCCCCGAGGCGGGAGTCTGGGAGACCCAGTACTTC.

This clonotype was detected many times. The chain carries TRBV12-3 or TRBV12-4 and TRBJ2-7; 13 positions agree with TRBD2. After removal of 1 base from V and 6 bases from J, the junction contained 9 bases not matched to a gene. The CDR3 extends over 17 amino acids. CDR3 loop: CASSLGSLGLAGFEQYF. CDR3 nucleotides: TGTGCCAGCAGTTTAGGGTCTTTGGGACTAGCGGGATTCGAGCAGTACTTC.

This clonotype was seen repeatedly, ten times or more. This sequence joins TRBV19 and TRBJ2-3; D possibly corresponds to TRBD1 (5 bases). The CDR3 runs to 15 residues. Looked up from germline, CDR1 is LNHDA and CDR2 is SQIVND (reference sequence). V was shortened by 4 bases and J by 2 bases, with 13 bases between the two germline ends. The CDR3 here is CASSTVTGITDTQYF. The CDR3 bases are TGTGCCAGTAGTACCGTCACAGGAATCACAGATACGCAGTATTTT.

The chain joins TRBV5-1 to TRBJ2-2; D unresolved. This CDR3 is 12 amino acids long. CDR1 is SGHRS and CDR2 is YFSETQ in the germline V gene. V was clipped by 0 bases and J by 7 bases, with 4 bases between them. CDR3 sequence reads: CASSLEGGELFF. The CDR3 nucleotides read TGCGCCAGCAGCTTGGAAGGCGGGGAGCTGTTTTTT.

This clonotype has ten or more counts. Here the CDR3 omits its conserved ending phenylalanine or tryptophan, so a read error is the likely source. CDR3 DNA: TGTGCCAGCAGTCATAACCCCTCCGGGACTAGCGGGGGAGGTTACAATGAGCAGTTCCTC. It encodes CASSHNPSGTSGGGYNEQFL. The chain combines TRBV2 with TRBJ2-1; 14 bases are shared with TRBD2. CDR3 size: 20 residues. CDR1 is SNHLY, CDR2 FYNNEI, per germline. The ends lost 5 bases at V and 4 bases at J; junction bases unmatched: 16.

This clonotype was counted at least ten times. This sequence joins TRBV10-3 and TRBJ2-5; 8 positions match TRBD1. V lost 7 bases to trimming and J lost 2 bases; unmatched junction nucleotides: 3. CDR1 is ENHRY and CDR2 is SYGVKD in the germline V gene. The CDR3 is 13 amino acids. CDR3 coding DNA: TGTGCCATCACAGGGGGCATTCAAGAGACCCAGTACTTC. Translated: CAITGGIQETQYF.

The V call is TRBV11-2, the J call TRBJ2-3, with D tentatively TRBD2 (5 bases). CDR3 length: 14 amino acids. Germline values: CDR1 SGHAT, CDR2 FQNNGV. Trimming removed 2 bases at V and 4 bases at J, with 10 bases between. CDR3 nucleotides: TGTGCCAGCAGCTTAAGGGTCGGGGCAGATACGCAGTATTTT. Its protein is CASSLRVGADTQYF.

This clonotype was picked up many times. This chain uses TRBV28 with TRBJ2-1; D is ambiguous. This CDR3 comprises 13 residues. Germline loops: CDR1 MDHEN, CDR2 SYDVKM. V gave up 6 bases and J gave up 4 bases, with 10 bases separating them. The CDR3 here is CASSLGRYNEQFF. Here the CDR3 DNA reads TGTGCCAGCAGCCTAGGGCGGTACAATGAGCAGTTCTTC.

CDR3 sequence: CASSSGLAGGTQETQYF. CDR3 bases: TGTGCCAGCAGTTCGGGACTAGCGGGAGGGACTCAAGAGACCCAGTACTTC. J is TRBJ2-5 and V is TRBV27; TRBD2 aligns across 16 bases. The CDR3 covers 17 residues. The germline gives CDR1 MNHEY, CDR2 SMNVEV (reference sequence). With V trimmed by 4 bases and J by 2 bases, 4 bases remained unmatched.